Shown below are 9 T cell receptor beta chains from a single sample sequenced in a study of blood T cell repertoires in COVID-19. Some clones are missing from TCRdb's copy, which holds only in-frame ones; the method was immunoSEQ multiplex PCR. Of more than 150,000 clones detected, roughly 76% appear once; the ten largest clones hold around 12%. The sequencing sample was made of peripheral blood. Receptor source: a woman of 80 years or more with COVID-19, enrolled during active disease.

The chain's CDR3 is CASSRGQDYGYTF. The DNA of the CDR3 is TGTGCCAGCAGCCGCGGACAGGACTATGGCTACACCTTC. The rearrangement uses TRBV12-3 or TRBV12-4 and TRBJ1-2; 7 bases are a match to TRBD1. Germline trimming cut 6 bases from V and 3 bases from J; bases unmatched to any gene: 4. The CDR3 is made up of 13 amino acids.

V and J are TRBV13 and TRBJ2-5; 10 nucleotides line up with TRBD1. This CDR3 comprises 14 residues. J was trimmed by 9 bases and V by 4 bases; bases with no gene match: 8. Germline V CDR1 and CDR2: PRHDT, FYEKMQ (reference sequence). The DNA of the CDR3 is TGTGCCAGCAGCTGGGGACAGGGGTCACGGTCCCAGTACTTC. Protein: CASSWGQGSRSQYF.

This chain joins TRBV19 and TRBJ1-2, with D hard to call. The germline CDR1 and CDR2 sequences are LNHDA and SQIVND (reference sequence). V gave up 5 bases and J gave up 4 bases, with 14 bases separating them. The CDR3 is 14 amino acids. The CDR3, as DNA: TGTGCCAGTAGTCCCCGAGGCCGTGGCTATGGCTACACCTTC. As protein: CASSPRGRGYGYTF.

V gene TRBV12-5 combines with J gene TRBJ1-2; no firm D call. The germline CDR1 and CDR2 sequences are LGHNT and FRNRAP. CDR3 length: 14 residues. Trimming took off 0 bases at V and 5 bases at J, with 10 bases between the two ends. In DNA, the CDR3 is TGTGCTAGTGGTTTGGTACCCCCCGAGTATGGCTACACCTTC. Translating it yields CASGLVPPEYGYTF.

The chain couples TRBV18 to TRBJ1-1; 8 bases match TRBD1. Looked up from germline, CDR1 is KGHSH and CDR2 is LQKENI. The ends lost 4 bases at V and 11 bases at J; junction bases unmatched: 9. This CDR3 comprises 13 residues. CDR3 sequence reads: CASSLPGQEGAFF. The CDR3 nucleotides read TGTGCCAGCTCACTACCGGGACAGGAGGGGGCTTTCTTT.

CDR3 residues: CASSYPLMSPDTQYF. In nucleotides, the CDR3 is TGTGCCAGCAGTTACCCTTTAATGAGCCCAGATACGCAGTATTTT. The chain carries TRBV6-2 or TRBV6-3 and TRBJ2-3; D gene unclear. The CDR3 is 15 residues long. From germline, CDR1 is MNHEY and CDR2 SVGEGT. Trimming took 2 bases from V and 4 from J, leaving 13 bases between them.

Points on this clone: At one of its ends the junction is not consistent with the germline gene, which may arise from a read error. The chain couples TRBV5-8 to TRBJ2-3, with 9 bases that match TRBD1. Germline V gene sequence: CDR1 SGHTS, CDR2 YDEGEE. The CDR3 length is 12 residues. In DNA, the CDR3 is TGTGCCAGCAGCCCGGGAGGACAGGGGTCCCCATGG. Translating gives CASSPGGQGSPW.

CDR3 DNA sequence: TGTGCCAGCAGTGCCCCGGGGTTCTATGGCTACACCTTC. Its protein product is CASSAPGFYGYTF. The genes are TRBV2 and TRBJ1-2; the D is unclear. CDR3 length: 13 residues. The germline V gene has CDR1 SNHLY and CDR2 FYNNEI. Trimming shortened V by 4 bases and J by 4 bases, and 10 bases separated the two germline ends.

V and J are TRBV19 and TRBJ2-2; weak D call: TRBD1 (6 bases). Germline lookup yields CDR1 LNHDA and CDR2 SQIVND (reference sequence). Trimming stripped 0 bases from V and 6 bases from J, with 11 bases between. This CDR3 has 15 amino acids. The CDR3 spells CASSIDGQLPGELFF. The CDR3 region has the DNA TGTGCCAGTAGTATAGATGGACAGCTTCCCGGGGAGCTGTTTTTT.